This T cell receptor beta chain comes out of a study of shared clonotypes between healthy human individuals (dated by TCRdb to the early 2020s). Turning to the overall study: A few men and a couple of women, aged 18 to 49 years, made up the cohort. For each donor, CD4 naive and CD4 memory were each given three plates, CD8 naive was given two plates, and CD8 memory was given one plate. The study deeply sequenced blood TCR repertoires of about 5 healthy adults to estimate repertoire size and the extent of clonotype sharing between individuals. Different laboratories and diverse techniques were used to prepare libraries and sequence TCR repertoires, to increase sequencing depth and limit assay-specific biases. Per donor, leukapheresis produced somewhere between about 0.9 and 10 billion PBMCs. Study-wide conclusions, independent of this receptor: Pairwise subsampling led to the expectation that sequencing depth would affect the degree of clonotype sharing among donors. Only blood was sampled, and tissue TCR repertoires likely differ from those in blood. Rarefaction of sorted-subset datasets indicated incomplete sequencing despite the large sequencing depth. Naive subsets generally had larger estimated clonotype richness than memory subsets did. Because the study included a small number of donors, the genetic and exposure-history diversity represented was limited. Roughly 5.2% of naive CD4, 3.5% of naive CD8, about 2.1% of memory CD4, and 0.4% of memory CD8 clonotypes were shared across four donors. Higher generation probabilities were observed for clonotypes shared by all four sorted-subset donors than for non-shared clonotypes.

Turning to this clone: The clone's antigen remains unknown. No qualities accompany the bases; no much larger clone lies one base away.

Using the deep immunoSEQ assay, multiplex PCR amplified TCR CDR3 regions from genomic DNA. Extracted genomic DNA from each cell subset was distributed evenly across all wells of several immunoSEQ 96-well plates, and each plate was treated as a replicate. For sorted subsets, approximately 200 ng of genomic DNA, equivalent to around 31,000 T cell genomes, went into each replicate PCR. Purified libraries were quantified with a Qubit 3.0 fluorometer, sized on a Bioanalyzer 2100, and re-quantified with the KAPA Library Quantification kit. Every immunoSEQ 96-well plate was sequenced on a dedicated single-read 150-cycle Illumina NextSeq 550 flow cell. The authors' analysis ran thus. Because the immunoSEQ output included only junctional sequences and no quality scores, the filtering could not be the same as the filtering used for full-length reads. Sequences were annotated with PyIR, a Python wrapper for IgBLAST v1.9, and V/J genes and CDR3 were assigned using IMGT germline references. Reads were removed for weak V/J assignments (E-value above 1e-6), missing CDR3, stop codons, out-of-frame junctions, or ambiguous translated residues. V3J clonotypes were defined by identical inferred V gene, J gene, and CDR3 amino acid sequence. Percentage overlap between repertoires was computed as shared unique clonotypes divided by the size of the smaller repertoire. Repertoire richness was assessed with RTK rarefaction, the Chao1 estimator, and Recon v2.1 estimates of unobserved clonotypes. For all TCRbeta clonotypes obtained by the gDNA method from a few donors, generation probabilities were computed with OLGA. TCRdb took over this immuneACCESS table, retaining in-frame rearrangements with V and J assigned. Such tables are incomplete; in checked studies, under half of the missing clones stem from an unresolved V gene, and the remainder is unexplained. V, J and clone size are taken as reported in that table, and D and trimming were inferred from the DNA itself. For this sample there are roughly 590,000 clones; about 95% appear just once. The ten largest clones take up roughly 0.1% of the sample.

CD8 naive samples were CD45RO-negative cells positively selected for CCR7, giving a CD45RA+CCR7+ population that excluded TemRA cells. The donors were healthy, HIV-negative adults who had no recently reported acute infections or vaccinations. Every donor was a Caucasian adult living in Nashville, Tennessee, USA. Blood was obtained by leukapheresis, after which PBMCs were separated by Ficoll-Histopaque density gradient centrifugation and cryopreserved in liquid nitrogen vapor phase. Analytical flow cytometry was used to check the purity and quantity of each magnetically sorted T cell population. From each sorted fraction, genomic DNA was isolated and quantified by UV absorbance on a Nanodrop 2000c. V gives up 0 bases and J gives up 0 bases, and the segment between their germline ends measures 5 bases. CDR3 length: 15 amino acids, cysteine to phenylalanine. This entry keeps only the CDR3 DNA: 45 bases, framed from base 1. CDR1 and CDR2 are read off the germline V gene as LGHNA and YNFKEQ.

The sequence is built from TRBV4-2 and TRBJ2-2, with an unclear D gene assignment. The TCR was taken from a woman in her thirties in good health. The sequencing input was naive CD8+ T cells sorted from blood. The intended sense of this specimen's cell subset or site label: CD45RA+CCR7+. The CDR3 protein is CASSQEYPNTGELFF. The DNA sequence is TGTGCCAGCAGCCAAGAATATCCGAACACCGGGGAGCTGTTTTTT.